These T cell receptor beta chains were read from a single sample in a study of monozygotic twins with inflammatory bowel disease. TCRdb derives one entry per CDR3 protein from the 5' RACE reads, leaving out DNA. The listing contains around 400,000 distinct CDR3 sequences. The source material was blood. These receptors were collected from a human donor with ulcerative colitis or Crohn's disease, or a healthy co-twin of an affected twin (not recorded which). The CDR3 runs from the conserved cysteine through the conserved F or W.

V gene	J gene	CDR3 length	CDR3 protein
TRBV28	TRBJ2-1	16	CASSLSGHLSYNEQFF
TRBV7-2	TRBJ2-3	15	CASSPGTSSQDTQYF
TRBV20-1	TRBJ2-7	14	CSARDPGHLYEQYF
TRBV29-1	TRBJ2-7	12	CSAEGPSYEQYF
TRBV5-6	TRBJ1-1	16	CASSKGQATLNTEAFF
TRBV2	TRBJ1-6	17	CASSPLGLQGDYSPLHF
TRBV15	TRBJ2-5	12	CATSRNRETQYF
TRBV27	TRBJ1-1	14	CASSPTYTLTEAFF
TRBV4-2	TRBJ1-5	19	CASSQDWGGLDNSNQPQHF
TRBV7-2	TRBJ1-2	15	CASSPRTGVAYGYTF
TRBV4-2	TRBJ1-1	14	CASSQSGVNTEAFF
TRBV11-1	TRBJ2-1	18	CASSLFGVLGGTGNEQFF
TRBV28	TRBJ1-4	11	CASRGREKLFF
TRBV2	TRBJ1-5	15	CASSVGRGSGQPQHF
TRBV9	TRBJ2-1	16	CASSVRGRGSYNEQFF
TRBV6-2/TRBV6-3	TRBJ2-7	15	CASSTSGHGGYEQYF
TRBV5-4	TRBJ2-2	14	CASSPDQATGELFF
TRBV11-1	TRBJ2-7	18	CASSPPRTLAGVGYEQYF
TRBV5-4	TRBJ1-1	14	CASSHRRENTEAFF
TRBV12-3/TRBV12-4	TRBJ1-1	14	CATCATGVNTEAFF
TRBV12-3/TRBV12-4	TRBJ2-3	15	CASRGLATSTDTQYF
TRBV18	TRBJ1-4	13	CASTRDRNEKLFF
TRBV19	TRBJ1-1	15	CASSMTGRGSTEAFF